This T cell receptor beta chain was captured by sequencing in a study of blood T cell repertoires in COVID-19. Study-level background: Collection of acute and convalescent COVID-19 samples took place in the United States, Italy and Spain. Sources were T cells, B-cell-depleted T cells, or PBMCs; the material itself was cDNA or gDNA.

The ends were cut back, 1 base at V and 3 bases at J, with 13 bases in the middle. The CDR3 sequence is 15 residues long. CDR1 LGHNA and CDR2 YNFKEQ come from the germline V gene. How the authors handled the data: Amplification of reference gene primers provided the estimated nucleated cell counts. Profiling relied on immunoSEQ multiplex PCR, and the TCRdb table lists in-frame clones only, not all of them. Clone size and V and J calls were adopted from that table, with D and trimming inferred from the DNA. The table includes 95,000 to 150,000 clones, around 87% detected once. Followed longitudinally, the Seattle patients had been enrolled during active infection. There are a few counts of this clone.

The sequence derives from a woman in her sixties with COVID-19, enrolled during active disease. The chain has TRBV4-2 and TRBJ2-7, with D maybe TRBD1 (6 bases). The sequenced sample was peripheral blood. The CDR3 spells CASSQGAGADYEQYF. For the CDR3, the DNA is TGTGCCAGCAGCCAAGGGGCAGGGGCAGACTACGAGCAGTACTTC.